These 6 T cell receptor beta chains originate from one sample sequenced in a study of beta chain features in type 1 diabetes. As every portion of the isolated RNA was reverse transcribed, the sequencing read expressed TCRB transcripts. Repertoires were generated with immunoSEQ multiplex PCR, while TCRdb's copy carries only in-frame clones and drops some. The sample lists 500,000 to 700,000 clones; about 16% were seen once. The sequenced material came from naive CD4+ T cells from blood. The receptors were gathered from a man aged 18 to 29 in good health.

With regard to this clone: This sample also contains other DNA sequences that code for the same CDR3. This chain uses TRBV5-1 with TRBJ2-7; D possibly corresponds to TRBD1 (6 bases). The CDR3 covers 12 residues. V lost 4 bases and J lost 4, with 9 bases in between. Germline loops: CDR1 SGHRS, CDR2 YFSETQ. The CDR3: CASSLDRYEQYF. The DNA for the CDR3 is TGCGCCAGCAGCCTGGACAGATACGAGCAGTACTTC.

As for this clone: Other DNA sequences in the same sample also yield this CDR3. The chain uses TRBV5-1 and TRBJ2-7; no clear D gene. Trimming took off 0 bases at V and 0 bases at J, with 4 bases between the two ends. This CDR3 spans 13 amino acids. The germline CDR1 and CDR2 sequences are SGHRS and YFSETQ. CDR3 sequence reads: CASSLEGSYEQYF. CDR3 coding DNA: TGCGCCAGCAGCTTGGAGGGCTCCTACGAGCAGTACTTC.

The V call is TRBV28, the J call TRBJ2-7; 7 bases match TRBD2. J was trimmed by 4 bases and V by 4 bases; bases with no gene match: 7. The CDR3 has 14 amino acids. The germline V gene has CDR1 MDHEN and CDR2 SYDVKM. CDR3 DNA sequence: TGTGCCAGCAGTTCGGGGGGAGCTCGTTACGAGCAGTACTTC. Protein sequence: CASSSGGARYEQYF.

CDR3 coding DNA: TGTGCCAGCAGGAAATATGGTAACTATGGCTACACCTTC. Its protein is CASRKYGNYGYTF. The chain carries TRBV5-6 and TRBJ1-2, with D unresolved. The CDR3 is made up of 13 amino acids. Per the germline V gene, CDR1 is SGHDT and CDR2 is YYEEEE. Trimming left V 5 bases short and J 1 base short, with 9 bases between.

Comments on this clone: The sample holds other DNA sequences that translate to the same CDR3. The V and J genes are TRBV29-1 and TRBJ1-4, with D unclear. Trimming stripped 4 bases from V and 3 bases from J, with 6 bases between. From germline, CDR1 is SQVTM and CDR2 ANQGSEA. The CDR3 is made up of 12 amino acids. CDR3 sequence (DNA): TGCAGCGTTGGTCAGTCTAATGAAAAACTGTTTTTT. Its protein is CSVGQSNEKLFF.

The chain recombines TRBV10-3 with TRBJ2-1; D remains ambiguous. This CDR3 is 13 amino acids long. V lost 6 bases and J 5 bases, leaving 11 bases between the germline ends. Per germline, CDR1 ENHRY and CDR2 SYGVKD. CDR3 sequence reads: CAIRGAADNEQFF. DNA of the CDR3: TGTGCCATCAGGGGCGCGGCGGACAATGAGCAGTTCTTC.